In its sample, the clone carrying this TCR beta chain was seen many times. Its antigen is still unknown. Each CDR3 protein gets one entry after TCRdb re-called the reads with MiXCR. Of about 900,000 distinct CDR3 sequences in the sample, 30% to 40% are singletons; the top ten hold around 15%. This specimen belongs to a study of T cell repertoires in cytomegalovirus infection. Germline CDR1 reads SGHVS; CDR2 reads FNYEAQ. The ends were cut back, 5 bases at V and 4 bases at J, with 18 bases in the middle. CDR3 length: 16 amino acids. The origin of this receptor is a human donor in good health (CMV status not recorded). Some clones in this sample may be carry-over from other donors' samples. Sequences were derived from cultured CD8+ T cells from PBMCs, sampled from culture after CMV antigen stimulation. This sequence joins TRBV7-6 and TRBJ2-1; tentatively, D is TRBD2 (6 bases). In DNA, the CDR3 is TGTGCCAGCAGCCCCTCAACCGGGACTGTGTACAATGAGCAGTTCTTC. This encodes CASSPSTGTVYNEQFF.